The clone carrying this T cell receptor (beta chain) has at least ten counts. Its cognate antigen is unknown. This sample was included in a study of T-cell reconstitution after alpha-beta-depleted transplantation in children. Study-wide findings and caveats: Alpha-beta T cells about two months after transplant reportedly derived from several hundred expanded graft clones. Where some patients showed high TCRbeta diversity at day 60, it came from recipient T cells and thymic progenitors that had survived.

The TCRbeta library incorporated unique molecular identifiers. MiXCR was run by TCRdb on the PCR reads, yielding one entry per CDR3 protein. The sample includes fewer than 550,000 distinct CDR3 sequences, 11% seen only once; the top ten take approximately 14%. Germline V gene data show CDR1 as SQVTM and CDR2 as ANQGSEA. The CDR3 has 12 residues. The V gene lost 2 bases and the J gene lost 6 bases, with 8 bases spanning the gap. The material was PBMCs, mostly from graft donor cells, obtained 180 days after TCRalphabeta/CD19-depleted stem cell transplant. The TCR sequence derives from a female patient aged 2-10 years who had a stem cell transplant for aplastic anemia, so the T cells may come from the graft donor. The V and J genes are TRBV29-1 and TRBJ2-4; D gene unclear. DNA for the CDR3: TGCAGCGTTGAACCATACGTAAACATTCAGTACTTC. This codes for CSVEPYVNIQYF.